Given below is one T cell receptor beta chain in context. Its antigen is not yet known. No base qualities exist here, and no much larger clone lies one base off it. This entry comes from a study of cytomegalovirus exposure and HLA in healthy donors (dated by TCRdb to about 2017). Turning to the overall study: According to a later analysis, one platform produced both the 120 validation repertoires and the 670 or so repertoires of the first cohort. In addition to the first cohort of roughly 700 subjects, a separate validation cohort of 130 or so different subjects was used. The aim of the study was to test whether cataloging public T cell receptors could identify signatures of past pathogen exposure. To predict cytomegalovirus infection status, the study combined high-throughput TCR immunosequencing, statistical association of individual TCRs with disease status, and machine learning.

The donors belonged to the validation cohort of about 120 subjects, which was separate from the roughly 700-subject first cohort. Via the germline V gene (reference sequence), CDR1 is MNHNY and CDR2 SVGAGI. The CDR3 holds 16 amino acids from the cysteine to the phenylalanine. The entry retains the CDR3 DNA only, 48 bases that are in frame from base 1. V has 1 base trimmed and J has 5 bases trimmed; junction bases matching no gene number 4. Libraries came from the immunoSEQ multiplex PCR assay. The authors processed their data as follows. A statistical classification framework was built to diagnose cytomegalovirus status from the catalog of TCR beta chain sequences. TCRdb provides this immuneACCESS table in a form limited to in-frame rearrangements. Some clones are lacking; in checked studies, under half of them reflect an unresolved V gene, and why the rest are absent is not known. V and J calls and clone size are those listed in that table; D and trimming were worked out from the DNA. This sample has about 160,000 clones in its table, and 84% of those were observed once. About a tenth of the sample is in the top ten clones.

What the study reported, not specific to this receptor: In a later analysis, TCRs clustered in the first cohort were found to also tend to co-occur in the approximately 110 validation repertoires, with 90% to 95% of cluster scores above 0. In both the original and validation cohorts, the classifier was reported to diagnose cytomegalovirus status with high specificity and sensitivity. While some public TCRs were present in many individuals, most TCR sequences turned up only very rarely across donors. A few of the identified cytomegalovirus-associated TCR beta chains were confirmed in vitro to be specific for cytomegalovirus antigens. The study gave a list of under 200 TCR beta chains associated with cytomegalovirus. According to the authors, the approach could potentially be generalized to other disease states and immunological phenotypes. The validation cohort had no HLA typing available for a later analysis, so co-occurrence within that cohort was assessed over all 120 or so repertoires.

The chain is assembled from TRBV6-6 and TRBJ2-1; 11 bases in the middle match TRBD2. The sample taken for sequencing was PBMCs. This receptor was obtained from a man between 25 and 39 years old in good health and CMV-seropositive. CDR3 protein: CASSYWPSGRHNEQFF. The nucleotides read TGTGCCAGCAGTTACTGGCCTAGCGGGAGGCACAATGAGCAGTTCTTC.